This T cell receptor (beta chain) was found in a study of technical replicates of blood from a handful of donors. Some clones are missing from TCRdb's copy, which holds only in-frame ones; the method was immunoSEQ multiplex PCR. The table has 85,000 or so clones, 94% seen once. In germline, CDR1 is SGHTA, CDR2 FQGNSA. The CDR3 is 14 residues long. V lost 5 bases and J lost 0, with 8 bases in between. The sequenced sample was T cells isolated from PBMCs. This receptor was taken from a human donor in good health. The chain is built from TRBV7-2 and TRBJ2-1; D gene uncertain. CDR3 residues: CASSTIISYNEQFF. CDR3 coding DNA: TGTGCCAGCAGCACAATAATCTCCTACAATGAGCAGTTCTTC.